This TCR beta chain was sequenced during a study of identical twins. This CDR3 is built from 14 residues. Losses at the gene ends were 3 bases for V and 5 bases for J; bases not matched to a gene: 3. From germline, CDR1 is MNHEY and CDR2 SVGAGI. This clonotype appeared many times. TCRdb reanalysed the 5' RACE reads using MiXCR and keeps one entry per CDR3 protein. The top ten clones hold 4.3% of a sample with roughly 750,000 distinct CDR3 sequences, approximately 21% of them seen once. The sample was also linked to a second study, of T cells expressing NK-cell markers.

This clonotype originated in a woman between 18 and 29 years old in good health. This rearrangement joins TRBV6-5 to TRBJ2-2, with 7 bases that match TRBD1. Sequenced input: PBMCs. CDR3 sequence reads: CASSYRQGTGELFF. CDR3 in DNA: TGTGCCAGCAGTTATCGACAGGGAACCGGGGAGCTGTTTTTT.